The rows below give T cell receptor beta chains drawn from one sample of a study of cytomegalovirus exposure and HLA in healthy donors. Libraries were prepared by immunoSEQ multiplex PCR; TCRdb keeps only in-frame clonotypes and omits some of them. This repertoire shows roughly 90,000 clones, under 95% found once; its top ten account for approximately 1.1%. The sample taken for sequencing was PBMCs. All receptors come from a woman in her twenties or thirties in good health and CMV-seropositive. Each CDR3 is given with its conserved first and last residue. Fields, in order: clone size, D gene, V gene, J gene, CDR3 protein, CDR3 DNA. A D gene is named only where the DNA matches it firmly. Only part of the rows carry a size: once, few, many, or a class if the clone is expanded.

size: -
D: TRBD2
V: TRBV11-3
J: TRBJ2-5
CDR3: CASSPRGGETQHF
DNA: TGTGCCAGCAGCCCACGGGGGGGGGAGACCCAGCACTTC

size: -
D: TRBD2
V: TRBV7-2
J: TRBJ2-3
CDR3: CASSLVASGATDTQYF
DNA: TGTGCCAGCAGCTTAGTGGCTAGCGGAGCCACAGATACGCAGTATTTT

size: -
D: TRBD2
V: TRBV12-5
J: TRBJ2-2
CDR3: CASGAGGPRGELFF
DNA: TGTGCTAGTGGCGCGGGAGGGCCTAGGGGGGAGCTGTTTTTT

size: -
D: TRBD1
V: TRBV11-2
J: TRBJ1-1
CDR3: CASSSRIYGQDTEAFF
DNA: TGTGCCAGCAGCTCGCGCATTTATGGACAGGACACTGAAGCTTTCTTT

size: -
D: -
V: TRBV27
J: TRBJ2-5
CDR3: CASSPLGGEETQYF
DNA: TGTGCCAGCAGTCCCCTAGGGGGTGAAGAGACCCAGTACTTC

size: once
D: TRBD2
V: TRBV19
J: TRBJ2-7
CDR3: CASSAGPSYEQYF
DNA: TGTGCCAGCTCAGCGGGACCTTCCTACGAGCAGTACTTC

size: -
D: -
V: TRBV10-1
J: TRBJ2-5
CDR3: CASSENAQETQYF
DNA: TGCGCCAGCAGTGAAAACGCGCAAGAGACCCAGTACTTC

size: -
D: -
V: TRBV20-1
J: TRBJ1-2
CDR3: CSASAGNGYTF
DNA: TGCAGTGCTAGTGCAGGGAACGGCTACACCTTC

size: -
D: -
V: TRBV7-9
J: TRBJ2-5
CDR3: CASSPVGGLYGETQYF
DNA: TGTGCCAGCAGCCCCGTGGGGGGGCTTTATGGAGAGACCCAGTACTTC

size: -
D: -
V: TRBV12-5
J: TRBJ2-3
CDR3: CASGLLLGGRTDTQYF
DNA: TGTGCTAGTGGTTTGCTCCTTGGTGGGCGCACAGATACGCAGTATTTT

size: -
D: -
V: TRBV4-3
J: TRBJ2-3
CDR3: CASSQDWQGSTDTQYF
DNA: TGCGCCAGCAGCCAAGATTGGCAGGGAAGCACAGATACGCAGTATTTT

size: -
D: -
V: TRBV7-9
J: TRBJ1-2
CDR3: CASSLAGGNYGYTF
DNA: TGTGCCAGCAGCTTAGCGGGGGGTAACTATGGCTACACCTTC

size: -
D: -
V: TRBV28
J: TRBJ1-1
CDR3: CASSAMNTEAFF
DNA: TGTGCCAGCAGCGCTATGAACACTGAAGCTTTCTTT

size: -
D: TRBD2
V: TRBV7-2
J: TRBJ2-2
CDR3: CASSLAGRLTGELFF
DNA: TGTGCCAGCAGCTTAGCCGGGAGGTTAACCGGGGAGCTGTTTTTT

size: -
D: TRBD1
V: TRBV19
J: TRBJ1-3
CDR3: CASKTGLAGNTIYF
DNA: TGTGCCAGCAAGACAGGGTTGGCAGGAAACACCATATATTTT

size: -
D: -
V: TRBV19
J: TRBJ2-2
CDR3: CASTLRQGLTGELFF
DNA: TGTGCCAGTACCCTAAGGCAGGGGCTCACCGGGGAGCTGTTTTTT

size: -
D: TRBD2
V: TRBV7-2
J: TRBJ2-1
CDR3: CASESSGARTYNEQFF
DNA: TGTGCCAGCGAGTCTAGCGGAGCTCGGACCTACAATGAGCAGTTCTTC